This entry lists 31 T cell receptor beta chains sequenced from one sample in a study of T cells after yellow fever vaccination. Using its own MiXCR run on the 5' RACE reads, TCRdb lists one record per CDR3 protein. The sample consists of roughly 96,000 distinct CDR3 sequences, roughly 10% of them appearing once. The material was CD8+ T cells not binding an NS4B(214-222) dextramer, sorted from PBMCs, obtained roughly 14 days after the first yellow fever vaccination. The origin of the receptors is a man between 18 and 29 years old who received the YFV17D yellow fever vaccine.

This rearrangement joins TRBV6-1 to TRBJ1-5, with D perhaps TRBD1 (5 bases). V shed 1 base and J shed 5 bases, with 12 bases lying between them. There are 15 residues in the CDR3. Germline values: CDR1 MNHNS, CDR2 SASEGT. CDR3 nucleotides: TGTGCCAGCAGTGAAGAGACAGCCTATTATCAGCCCCAGCATTTT. Translated: CASSEETAYYQPQHF.

This chain connects TRBV5-5 to TRBJ2-7; D is unclear. The CDR3 is 14 residues long. Germline CDR1 and CDR2: SGHKS and YYEKEE (reference sequence). The V end was cut by 3 bases, the J end by 2 bases, with 12 bases between. As DNA, the CDR3 is TGTGCCAGCAGCTCATTCTTCGGTCCCTACGAGCAGTACTTC. It translates to CASSSFFGPYEQYF.

The chain employs TRBV19 and TRBJ2-1; D might be TRBD1 or TRBD2, each matching 5 bases. Germline V gives CDR1 LNHDA, CDR2 SQIVND (reference sequence). The CDR3 loop spans 14 amino acids. The V and J ends lost 7 bases and 5 bases respectively, with 15 bases between them. CDR3: CASTPGTANNEQFF. The CDR3 nucleotides are TGTGCCAGTACCCCCGGGACGGCAAACAATGAGCAGTTCTTC.

This clonotype was observed a handful of times. The chain uses TRBV11-2 and TRBJ2-5; weak D call: TRBD2 (6 bases). The CDR3 spans 14 residues. The germline V and J ends were trimmed by 0 bases and 7 bases, with 12 bases remaining between them. The germline V gene has CDR1 SGHAT and CDR2 FQNNGV. Here the CDR3 reads CASSLEGGGRTQYF. DNA for the CDR3: TGTGCCAGCAGCTTAGAGGGGGGAGGAAGGACCCAGTACTTC. The whole variable domain, filled in from reference TRBV11-2 and TRBJ2-5, reads EAGVAQSPRYKIIEKRQSVAFWCNPISGHATLYWYQQILGQGPKLLIQFQNNGVVDDSQLPKDRFSAERLKGVDSTLKIQPAKLEDSAVYLCASSLEGGGRTQYFGPGTRLLVL.

The chain joins TRBV5-1 to TRBJ1-2; D is uncertain. This CDR3 has 13 residues. Trimming shortened V by 1 base and J by 7 bases, and 11 bases separated the two germline ends. Per the germline V gene, CDR1 is SGHRS and CDR2 is YFSETQ. Here the CDR3 DNA reads TGCGCCAGCAGCTTGCTAGGGATATCTGGCTACACCTTC. Amino acids: CASSLLGISGYTF.

V and J are TRBV5-1 and TRBJ2-7; 10 nucleotides align to TRBD1. Germline CDR1 SGHRS, CDR2 YFSETQ. Trimming took 3 bases from V and 4 from J; bases not matched to a gene: 1. The CDR3 totals 13 residues. CDR3 DNA sequence: TGCGCCAGCAGCTGGGGACAGGGGTACGAGCAGTACGTC. The encoded protein is CASSWGQGYEQYV.

This clonotype showed up just a few times. V gene TRBV5-4 combines with J gene TRBJ2-5; no reliable D call. The CDR3 has 17 amino acids. Germline assignment: CDR1 SGHNT and CDR2 YYREEE (reference sequence). Deletions cut 4 bases from V and 3 bases from J, with 22 bases between. CDR3 sequence reads: CASSNLVGLAEEETQYF. In nucleotides, the CDR3 is TGTGCCAGCAGCAACCTAGTAGGGTTGGCGGAAGAAGAGACCCAGTACTTC.

The gene calls are TRBV18 and TRBJ2-3; D is unresolved. CDR1 KGHSH and CDR2 LQKENI come from the germline V gene. V was cut by 6 bases and J by 2 bases, with 27 bases left in between. The CDR3 length is 19 residues. This CDR3 reads CASSPDQALQTEDTDTQYF. The CDR3 DNA reads as TGTGCCAGCTCCCCAGATCAGGCCCTTCAGACCGAAGACACAGATACGCAGTATTTT.

This rearrangement joins TRBV6-2 or TRBV6-3 to TRBJ2-4; possibly TRBD1 or TRBD2 for D (6 bases each). From germline, CDR1 is MNHEY and CDR2 SVGEGT. Trimming left V 5 bases short and J 8 bases short, with 16 bases between. This CDR3 region has 14 residues. The CDR3 bases are TGTGCCAGCAGTCACGTCGGGGGCGAGGACATTCAGTACTTC. It translates to CASSHVGGEDIQYF.

This clonotype was seen a few times. V is TRBV7-8 and J is TRBJ2-3; TRBD1 is a possible D gene (6 bases). The V and J ends lost 1 base and 1 base respectively, with 12 bases between them. CDR1 and CDR2 (germline): SGHVS, FQNEAQ. This CDR3 spans 16 amino acids. CDR3 protein: CASSLVQGYGTDTQYF. In nucleotides, the CDR3 is TGTGCCAGCAGCTTAGTACAGGGTTATGGCACAGATACGCAGTATTTT. The full variable domain, rest sourced from reference TRBV7-8 and TRBJ2-3, is GAGVSQSPRYKVAKRGQDVALRCDPISGHVSLFWYQQALGQGPEFLTYFQNEAQLDKSGLPSDRFFAERPEGSVSTLKIQRTQQEDSAVYLCASSLVQGYGTDTQYFGPGTRLTVL.

This clonotype was detected many times. The chain carries TRBV3-1 and TRBJ1-2, with no clear D. Germline values: CDR1 LGHDT, CDR2 YNNKEL (reference sequence). V was trimmed by 4 bases and J by 2 bases, leaving 11 bases between them. CDR3 size: 14 residues. The CDR3: CASSPRTTNYGYTF. The CDR3 nucleotides are TGTGCCAGCAGCCCGAGGACGACAAACTATGGCTACACCTTC.

In its sample, this clonotype was seen a few times. This chain links TRBV7-3 with TRBJ2-5; no firm D call. V was cut by 2 bases and J by 2 bases, with 15 bases left in between. From germline, CDR1 is SGHTA and CDR2 FQGTGA. The length of the CDR3 is 16 residues. The CDR3 is CASSLVVGLLQETQYF. The CDR3 nucleotides read TGTGCCAGCAGCTTAGTCGTAGGCCTTCTACAAGAGACCCAGTACTTC.

This chain links TRBV4-1 with TRBJ1-5, with D possibly matching TRBD1 (5 bases). Germline V lookup: CDR1 MGHRA, CDR2 YSYEKL. The ends were cut back, 3 bases at V and 4 bases at J, with 10 bases in the middle. The CDR3 runs to 14 residues. The CDR3 coding sequence is TGCGCCAGCAGCCAGGGGACGGGGAATCAGCCCCAGCATTTT. Protein product: CASSQGTGNQPQHF.

The CDR3 is CASSLVGGYTF. CDR3 in DNA: TGTGCCAGCAGCTTAGTAGGAGGCTACACCTTC. The rearrangement joins TRBV7-9 to TRBJ1-2; D gene ambiguous. Trimming shortened V by 1 base and J by 8 bases, and 5 bases separated the two germline ends. In germline, CDR1 is SEHNR, CDR2 FQNEAQ (reference sequence). There are 11 residues in the CDR3.

This clonotype came up many times. This chain uses TRBV29-1 with TRBJ2-5; D is uncertain. The CDR3 contains 13 residues. Germline loops: CDR1 SQVTM, CDR2 ANQGSEA. V was trimmed by 4 bases and J by 5 bases, leaving 14 bases between them. CDR3 in DNA: TGCAGCGTTGTGGGTGAGGTGTACGAGACCCAGTACTTC. Its translation is CSVVGEVYETQYF.

This clonotype was picked up a small number of times. The V call is TRBV6-1, the J call TRBJ2-5; the match to TRBD1 covers 7 bases. With V trimmed by 7 bases and J by 4 bases, 9 bases remained unmatched. The CDR3 spans 14 residues. The V gene's germline CDR1 is MNHNS and CDR2 SASEGT. The CDR3 protein is CASNGQDVRETQYF. CDR3 nucleotides: TGTGCCAGCAACGGACAGGATGTCCGAGAGACCCAGTACTTC.

This chain links TRBV4-3 with TRBJ2-1; D remains ambiguous. The CDR3 spans 13 residues. With 2 bases removed from V and 4 bases from J, the gap between germline ends came to 6 bases. CDR1 is LGHNA, CDR2 YSLEER, per germline. The CDR3 region has the DNA TGCGCCAGCAGCCAATGGGGTTACAATGAGCAGTTCTTC. This translates into CASSQWGYNEQFF.

The table lists this clonotype with many counts. The chain carries TRBV27 and TRBJ2-2; 8 positions match TRBD1. The CDR3 is made up of 15 amino acids. J lost 6 bases, V lost 6 bases, and 9 bases had no gene match. Germline loops: CDR1 MNHEY, CDR2 SMNVEV (reference sequence). CDR3 sequence reads: CASSYSKQGAGELFF. The CDR3 bases are TGTGCCAGCAGCTATTCGAAACAGGGGGCCGGGGAGCTGTTTTTT.

This clonotype was seen a few times. The chain links TRBV27 to TRBJ2-3, with D perhaps TRBD2 (6 bases). The length of the CDR3 is 14 residues. The germline V and J ends were trimmed by 5 bases and 5 bases, with 14 bases remaining between them. CDR1 is MNHEY, CDR2 SMNVEV, per germline (reference sequence). Here the CDR3 DNA reads TGTGCCAGCAGTGGGGCGGGGTGGGTAGATACGCAGTATTTT. This translates into CASSGAGWVDTQYF.

This clonotype was counted at least ten times. This sequence joins TRBV28 and TRBJ2-3; D not resolved. In germline, CDR1 is MDHEN, CDR2 SYDVKM. CDR3 size: 13 residues. The V and J ends lost 6 bases and 2 bases respectively, with 9 bases between them. The CDR3 bases are TGTGCCAGCAGGGATACAGACACAGATACGCAGTATTTT. Protein: CASRDTDTDTQYF. Complete variable domain (other parts from reference TRBV28 and TRBJ2-3): DVKVTQSSRYLVKRTGEKVFLECVQDMDHENMFWYRQDPGLGLRLIYFSYDVKMKEKGDIPEGYSVSREKKERFSLILESASTNQTSMYLCASRDTDTDTQYFGPGTRLTVL.

This clonotype occurred a few times. The chain recombines TRBV3-1 with TRBJ1-6; 9 bases map to TRBD1. With V trimmed by 3 bases and J by 0 bases, 6 bases remained unmatched. Germline CDR1 is LGHDT and CDR2 is YNNKEL (reference sequence). This CDR3 region has 18 residues. The CDR3 DNA sequence: TGTGCCAGCAGCCACAGGGACAGGGTCCTCTCCTATAATTCACCCCTCCACTTT. Its protein is CASSHRDRVLSYNSPLHF.

This clonotype came up a few times. This chain uses TRBV9 with TRBJ2-1; TRBD2 matches at 9 bases. The CDR3 has 15 residues. V trimming: 0 bases; J trimming: 6 bases; junction bases outside the gene matches: 4. Germline lookup yields CDR1 SGDLS and CDR2 YYNGEE. The CDR3 region is CASSVGAGGPNEQFF. CDR3 sequence (DNA): TGTGCCAGCAGCGTAGGGGCGGGGGGGCCCAATGAGCAGTTCTTC.

A word on this clonotype: At one end, the junction sequence differs from germline, possibly due to a read error. Here the CDR3 DNA reads TGTGCCAGCGGTTACTTGGGACTCCAAGAGACCCAGTACTTC. This encodes CASGYLGLQETQYF. The rearrangement uses TRBV6-5 and TRBJ2-5; tentatively, D is TRBD2 (6 bases). CDR3 length equals 14 residues. The germline V gene has CDR1 MNHEY and CDR2 SVGAGI.

The V gene is TRBV4-3, the J gene TRBJ1-4; 7 positions match TRBD1. V lost 5 bases, J lost 3 bases, and 6 bases stayed unmatched. CDR3 size: 15 residues. Germline V gives CDR1 LGHNA, CDR2 YSLEER. CDR3 region: CASSELGGPNEKLFF. Written as DNA, the CDR3 is TGCGCCAGCAGCGAATTAGGGGGCCCTAATGAAAAACTGTTTTTT.

This rearrangement joins TRBV15 to TRBJ2-7; 7 bases are a match to TRBD2. The CDR3 spans 16 residues. V lost 0 bases and J lost 5; bases outside the gene matches: 10. Per germline, CDR1 LNHNV and CDR2 YYDKDF (reference sequence). The CDR3 DNA sequence: TGTGCCACCAGCAGAGATATTTCGGGACTACCAGACGAGCAGTACGTC. Its translation is CATSRDISGLPDEQYV.

There are a few counts of this clonotype. This sequence joins TRBV4-2 and TRBJ2-3, with no clear D. V gave up 1 base and J gave up 4 bases, with 12 bases separating them. The germline V gene has CDR1 LGHNA and CDR2 YNFKEQ. The CDR3 sequence is 15 residues long. The DNA for the CDR3 is TGTGCCAGCAGCCAAGTCCCCTCCGGGCCAGATACGCAGTATTTT. The encoded protein is CASSQVPSGPDTQYF.

This clonotype was detected only a few times. The CDR3 protein is CASSNPGQYTEAFF. The CDR3 bases are TGTGCCAGCAGTAACCCGGGACAGTACACTGAAGCTTTCTTT. The rearrangement uses TRBV6-5 and TRBJ1-1, with TRBD1 matching over 7 bases. There are 14 residues in the CDR3. After removal of 5 bases from V and 3 bases from J, the junction contained 6 bases not matched to a gene. The V gene's germline CDR1 is MNHEY and CDR2 SVGAGI.

This clonotype was detected a few times. V usage is TRBV4-2 and J usage is TRBJ1-1; the D gene is possibly TRBD1 (5 bases). V lost 0 bases and J 5 bases, leaving 13 bases between the germline ends. Germline loops: CDR1 LGHNA, CDR2 YNFKEQ. CDR3 length: 15 residues. The CDR3 spells CASSQEWFGGTEAFF. The CDR3 bases are TGTGCCAGCAGCCAAGAGTGGTTTGGGGGGACTGAAGCTTTCTTT.

V and J are TRBV19 and TRBJ2-1; 14 nucleotides match TRBD2. This CDR3 region has 18 residues. Per germline, CDR1 LNHDA and CDR2 SQIVND (reference sequence). V gave up 7 bases and J gave up 4 bases; unmatched junction bases: 12. CDR3 residues: CASTRTSGGTPLYNEQFF. Here the CDR3 DNA reads TGTGCCAGTACCCGGACTAGCGGGGGGACGCCGTTATACAATGAGCAGTTCTTC.

This sequence joins TRBV4-3 and TRBJ2-1, with 10 bases aligning to TRBD2. Unmatched junction bases numbered 6, after V lost 3 bases and J lost 4 bases. Germline loops: CDR1 LGHNA, CDR2 YSLEER. This CDR3 comprises 16 residues. CDR3 region: CASSHALAGAYNEQFF. The CDR3 nucleotides are TGCGCCAGCAGCCACGCCCTAGCGGGGGCTTACAATGAGCAGTTCTTC.

This clonotype came up a few times. The V call is TRBV3-1, the J call TRBJ1-4; 9 bases match TRBD1. This CDR3 is built from 17 residues. Germline lookup yields CDR1 LGHDT and CDR2 YNNKEL (reference sequence). V gave up 1 base and J gave up 6 bases; unmatched junction bases: 9. Here the CDR3 DNA reads TGTGCCAGCAGCCAAGTGAACAGGGGGCCCTTGGATGAAAAACTGTTTTTT. It is translated as CASSQVNRGPLDEKLFF.